This TCR beta chain came from a study of T cell repertoires in cytomegalovirus infection. Looking at the study overall: Use of recently identified HLA-C-restricted and well-studied HLA-B-restricted CMV epitopes was part of the study. Signatures in public TCR beta sequences pointed to both CMV infection and matching HLA type. Overall study results and limits: Carriage of CMV together with the relevant HLA was identifiable through cumulative public TCR beta family frequency. CMV-specific TCR beta clonotypes restricted by HLA-C dominated the ex vivo response.

TCRdb re-derived calls from the reads in MiXCR, one entry per CDR3 protein. Of more than 250,000 distinct CDR3 sequences detected, roughly 25% appear once; the ten largest clones hold 13%. Regarding this clonotype: What it binds is not known.

Germline loops: CDR1 MNHGY, CDR2 SAAAGT. V lost 5 bases and J lost 4; bases outside the gene matches: 10. The CDR3 has 15 amino acids. The J gene is TRBJ2-7, the V gene TRBV6-8; 8 positions match TRBD1. This sequence was found in a human donor in good health (CMV status not recorded). Some clones in this sample may be carry-over from other donors' samples. The sample consisted of cultured PBMCs, taken from culture after CMV antigen stimulation. Written as DNA, the CDR3 is TGTGCCAGCAGTCTCGGCGCAGGGGGCCCGTACGAGCAGTACGTC. It specifies CASSLGAGGPYEQYV.